This passage covers 9 T cell receptor beta chains from one sample sequenced in a study of tumor and adjacent non-tumor tissue in lung cancer (dated by TCRdb to the late 2010s). RNA was isolated from bulk, unsorted tissue, and RNA quality was assessed with a NanoDrop ND-1000 and an Agilent 2100. Normal lung samples were distant non-tumor tissue taken more than 3 cm from the tumor edge. The library came from multiplex PCR. The sample was run on an Illumina HiSeq 2500. TCRbeta libraries were constructed through three rounds of nested PCR with primers (Table S4) according to protocols modified from ARM-PCR. The public sequencing data were trimmed at Q25 with fastp and processed into clonotypes with MiXCR by TCRdb, which kept only in-frame beta chains. Rows with a matching CDR3 protein are joined into one entry that keeps the most common DNA and genes. In this sample the table shows roughly 82,000 distinct CDR3 sequences, around 80% of which occur a single time. The ten largest clones capture 21% of the sample.

The specimen was distant non-tumor lung tissue. Receptors were obtained from a woman in her fifties or sixties with non-small cell lung cancer.

Regarding this clonotype: At one boundary the junction diverges from the germline segment, which might be a read error. The chain employs TRBV6-1 and TRBJ2-2; 8 bases are shared with TRBD1. CDR3 length equals 15 residues. Germline CDR1 MNHNS, CDR2 SASEGT. This CDR3 is CASREGRGHAGELFF. CDR3 nucleotide sequence: TGTGCCAGCAGAGAAGGCAGGGGGCACGCAGGGGAGCTGTTTTTT.

Notes on this clonotype: A read error is possible here, since a much larger clone lies one base away. V and J are TRBV13 and TRBJ1-1, with D tentatively TRBD1 (5 bases). Germline V lookup: CDR1 PRHDT, CDR2 FYEKMQ (reference sequence). The V and J ends lost 5 bases and 4 bases respectively, with 14 bases between them. The CDR3 covers 14 residues. The DNA for the CDR3 is TGTGCCAGCAGCCCCTTCCGGGGGAGCACTGAAGCTTTCTTT. Translated: CASSPFRGSTEAFF.

This clonotype was picked up a small number of times. In this CDR3 the conserved last residue, phenylalanine or tryptophan, is missing, so a read error is likely. J is TRBJ2-2 and V is TRBV11-2; D remains ambiguous. This CDR3 spans 13 amino acids. Germline-derived CDR1 and CDR2 are SGHAT and FQNNGV. CDR3 sequence: CVSSFENTGELFL. As DNA, the CDR3 is TGTGTCAGCAGCTTCGAGAACACTGGGGAGCTGTTTCTT.

V is TRBV7-9 and J is TRBJ2-3; 13 nucleotides agree with TRBD2. The germline V gene has CDR1 SEHNR and CDR2 FQNEAQ (reference sequence). V lost 11 bases to trimming and J lost 5 bases; unmatched junction nucleotides: 13. The CDR3 runs 16 residues. The CDR3 here is CAGTLLAGGPGDTQYF. The CDR3 region has the DNA TGTGCCGGCACCTTACTAGCGGGAGGGCCGGGAGATACGCAGTATTTT.

On this clonotype itself: The CDR3 carries no conserved terminal phenylalanine or tryptophan, so it likely arises from a read error. The chain recombines TRBV7-8 with TRBJ2-2; no definite D call. The CDR3 totals 15 residues. Germline CDR1 reads SGHVS; CDR2 reads FQNEAQ. The chain's CDR3 is CASVPRTLGTAELFL. CDR3 sequence (DNA): TGTGCCAGCGTACCCAGGACGTTAGGCACCGCGGAGCTGTTTCTT.

This chain links TRBV30 with TRBJ2-7; 7 nucleotides agree with TRBD1. V was pared by 0 bases and J by 3 bases, with 8 bases of the junction left unmatched. Germline V gene sequence: CDR1 GTSNPN, CDR2 SVGIG (reference sequence). The CDR3 runs 15 residues. CDR3 amino acids: CAWSVTGQVSYEQYF. The CDR3 bases are TGTGCCTGGAGTGTAACCGGACAGGTGAGCTACGAGCAGTACTTC.

In the case of this clonotype: A much larger clone sits a single nucleotide away, making a read error possible. The CDR3 reads CASSPGTEDTDTQYF. The CDR3 region has the DNA TGTGCCAGCAGCCCAGGGACAGAGGACACAGATACGCAGTATTTT. V usage is TRBV7-9 and J usage is TRBJ2-3, with TRBD1 identical over 7 bases. This CDR3 is 15 amino acids long. The junction had 7 bases not matched to a gene; V was cut back by 5 bases and J by 2 bases. Germline loops: CDR1 SEHNR, CDR2 FQNEAQ (reference sequence).

The chain joins TRBV11-2 to TRBJ2-7, with D tentatively TRBD1 (5 bases). CDR3 length: 14 residues. Trimming removed 6 bases at V and 2 bases at J, with 14 bases between. CDR1 is SGHAT and CDR2 is FQNNGV in the germline V gene. The CDR3 region has the DNA TGTGCCAGCAGTATGACGGACACCGCCTACGAGCAGTACTTC. This encodes CASSMTDTAYEQYF.

Concerning this clonotype: Because it lacks the conserved phenylalanine or tryptophan at the end, this CDR3 is likely a read error. J is TRBJ1-2 and V is TRBV29-1, with D possibly matching TRBD1 (5 bases). This CDR3 is 18 amino acids long. The V and J ends lost 6 bases and 10 bases respectively, with 36 bases between them. The V gene's germline CDR1 is SQVTM and CDR2 ANQGSEA. In DNA, the CDR3 is TGCAGCGTCGAGCCCCCCGCGGGAAAAGGGGAGAAAGGACGGGACTACACCTCC. It specifies CSVEPPAGKGEKGRDYTS.